This passage covers 5 T cell receptor beta chains from one sample sequenced in a study of T cells in Graves' hyperthyroidism and ophthalmopathy. RNA transcripts gave rise to amplified TCR beta CDR3 regions. The HTBI primer set drove a first-round RT-PCR of the TCR CDR3. From the multiplex PCR reads, TCRdb called clonotypes with MiXCR, one entry per CDR3 protein. The sample lists a few hundred thousand distinct CDR3 sequences, 15% to 18% occurring once. Sequences were obtained from blood. Receptor source: a woman younger than 35 with Graves' hyperthyroidism that later progressed to Graves' ophthalmopathy.

V is TRBV30 and J is TRBJ1-5; a weak D match, TRBD1 (5 bases). The V gene lost 1 base and the J gene lost 6 bases, with 13 bases spanning the gap. Germline CDR1 reads GTSNPN; CDR2 reads SVGIG (reference sequence). The CDR3 runs to 14 residues. The CDR3 loop is CAWSGLRGGQPQHF. The CDR3 nucleotides read TGTGCCTGGAGTGGTTTGAGGGGAGGTCAGCCCCAGCATTTT.

There are a few counts of this clonotype. One junction end disagrees with the germline gene, perhaps due to a read error. The chain joins TRBV9 to TRBJ2-7; unclear D gene. CDR1 is SGDLS and CDR2 is YYNGEE in the germline V gene. The CDR3 is 15 residues long. In DNA form, the CDR3 reads TGTGTCAGCAGCGTAGAGGCTAGACGGACCTACGAGCAGTACTTC. Translating it yields CVSSVEARRTYEQYF.

This clonotype was seen at least ten times. The chain has TRBV28 and TRBJ2-2; maybe TRBD2 (6 bases). V was shortened by 7 bases and J by 4 bases, with 19 bases between the two germline ends. Germline lookup yields CDR1 MDHEN and CDR2 SYDVKM. The CDR3 sequence is 16 residues long. Written as DNA, the CDR3 is TGTGCCAGCAATCGTTGGGACTCCACGGGCACCGGGGAGCTGTTTTTT. It specifies CASNRWDSTGTGELFF.

The sample holds a few counts of this clonotype. The V and J genes are TRBV30 and TRBJ2-5, with TRBD2 matching over 8 bases. From germline, CDR1 is GTSNPN and CDR2 SVGIG (reference sequence). The length of the CDR3 is 13 residues. V trimming: 5 bases; J trimming: 5 bases; junction bases outside the gene matches: 7. The CDR3 nucleotides are TGTGCCTGGGATTCGGGGGGGGGCGAGACCCAGTACTTC. Translated, it gives CAWDSGGGETQYF.

Comments on this clonotype: This clone may be a read error of a much larger clone one base away. The chain uses TRBV4-1 and TRBJ2-7; 7 bases agree with TRBD2. The V gene end was trimmed by 3 bases and the J gene end by 4 bases; junction bases not matched to a gene: 3. CDR1 and CDR2 from the germline V gene are MGHRA and YSYEKL. This CDR3 region has 13 residues. CDR3 nucleotides: TGCGCCAGCAGCCATGGTAGCGGGTACGAGCAGTACTTC. This encodes CASSHGSGYEQYF.